Sequencing of this T cell receptor beta chain was carried out in a study of shared clonotypes between healthy human individuals. Assay: immunoSEQ multiplex PCR; the TCRdb copy retains only in-frame clones and omits some. This table holds hundreds of thousands of clones, around three quarters found once. V trimming: 0 bases; J trimming: 4 bases; junction bases outside the gene matches: 4. The CDR3 is 16 amino acids. Germline V gene lookup returns CDR1 SGHRS and CDR2 YFSETQ. Sequences were obtained from memory CD4+ T cells sorted from blood. Regarding subset: CD45RA-negative fraction. J is TRBJ2-1 and V is TRBV5-1, with 10 nucleotides matching TRBD2. This TCR was sampled from a woman aged 30 to 39 in good health. CDR3 protein: CASSLAWTSGYNEQFF. The CDR3 region has the DNA TGCGCCAGCAGCTTGGCCTGGACTAGCGGTTACAATGAGCAGTTCTTC.